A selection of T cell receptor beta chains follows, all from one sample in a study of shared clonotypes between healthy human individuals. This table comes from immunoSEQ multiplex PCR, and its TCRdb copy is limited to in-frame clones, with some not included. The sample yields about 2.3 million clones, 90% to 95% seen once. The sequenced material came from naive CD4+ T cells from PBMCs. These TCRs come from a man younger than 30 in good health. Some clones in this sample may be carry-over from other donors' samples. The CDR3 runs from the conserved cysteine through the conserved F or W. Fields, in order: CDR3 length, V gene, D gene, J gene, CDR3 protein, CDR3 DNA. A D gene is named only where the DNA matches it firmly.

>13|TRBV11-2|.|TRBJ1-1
CASSWTLNTEAFF
TGTGCCAGCAGCTGGACGTTGAACACTGAAGCTTTCTTT
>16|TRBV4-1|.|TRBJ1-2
CASSQVGTASPYGYTF
TGCGCCAGCAGCCAAGTTGGGACGGCGTCCCCCTATGGCTACACCTTC
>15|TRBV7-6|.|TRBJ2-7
CASSLGGALNAEQYF
TGTGCCAGCAGCTTAGGCGGGGCGCTAAATGCGGAGCAGTACTTC
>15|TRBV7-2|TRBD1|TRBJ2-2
CASSPRDRGTGELFF
TGTGCCAGCAGCCCGCGGGACAGGGGGACCGGGGAGCTGTTTTTT
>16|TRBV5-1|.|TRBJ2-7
CASSFGLADSSYEQYF
TGCGCCAGCAGCTTTGGGCTAGCCGACAGCTCCTACGAGCAGTACTTC
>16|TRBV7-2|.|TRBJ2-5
CASSLNSLVLRGTQYF
TGTGCCAGCAGCTTAAACTCTCTGGTCCTTAGGGGGACCCAGTACTTC
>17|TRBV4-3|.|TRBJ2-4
CASSQDGNGLAKNIQYF
TGCGCCAGCAGCCAAGATGGTAATGGCTTAGCCAAAAACATTCAGTACTTC
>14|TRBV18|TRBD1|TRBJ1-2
CASSPDQGVHGYTF
TGTGCCAGCTCCCCCGATCAGGGGGTCCATGGCTACACCTTC
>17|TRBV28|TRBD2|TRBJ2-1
CASSSSGLATAYNEQFF
TGTGCCAGCAGTTCCTCGGGACTAGCGACAGCCTACAATGAGCAGTTCTTC
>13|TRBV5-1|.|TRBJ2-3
CASSLALLDTQYF
TGCGCCAGCAGCTTGGCCTTGTTGGATACGCAGTATTTT
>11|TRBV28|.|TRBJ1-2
CASSATIGYTF
TGTGCCAGCAGCGCTACGATCGGCTACACCTTC
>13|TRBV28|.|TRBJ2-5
CASTPSDQETQYF
TGTGCCAGCACCCCGTCAGACCAGGAGACCCAGTACTTC
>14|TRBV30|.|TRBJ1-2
CAWGWGEPNYGYTF
TGTGCCTGGGGTTGGGGGGAACCTAACTATGGCTACACCTTC
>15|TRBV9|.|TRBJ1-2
CASSVEPGGSYGYTF
TGTGCCAGCAGCGTAGAACCGGGAGGTTCCTATGGCTACACCTTC
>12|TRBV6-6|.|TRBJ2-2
CASRLDTGELFF
TGTGCCAGCAGGTTAGACACCGGGGAGCTGTTTTTT
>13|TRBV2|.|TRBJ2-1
CASSITRDSEQFF
TGTGCCAGCAGTATCACCCGGGACTCAGAGCAGTTCTTC
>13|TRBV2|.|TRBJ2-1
CASSVREYNEQFF
TGTGCCAGCAGTGTCAGGGAGTACAATGAGCAGTTCTTC
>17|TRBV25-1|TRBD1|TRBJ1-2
CASSESPGRGHNYGYTF
TGTGCCAGCAGTGAATCCCCGGGGAGGGGGCATAACTATGGCTACACCTTC
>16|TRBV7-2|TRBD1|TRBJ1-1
CASSFKGQGLSTEAFF
TGTGCCAGCAGCTTCAAGGGACAGGGGTTGAGCACTGAAGCTTTCTTT
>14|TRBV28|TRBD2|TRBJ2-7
CASSVTSGTYEQYF
TGTGCCAGCAGTGTGACTAGCGGCACCTACGAGCAGTACTTC
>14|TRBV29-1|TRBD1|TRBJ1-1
CSVGPRGLRTEAFF
TGCAGCGTCGGCCCCAGGGGGCTAAGGACTGAAGCTTTCTTT
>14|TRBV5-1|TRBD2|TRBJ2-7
CASSLVTSGYEQYF
TGCGCCAGCAGCTTGGTCACTAGCGGCTACGAGCAGTACTTC
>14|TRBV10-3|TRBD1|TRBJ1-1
CASKLDRVATEAFF
TGTGCCAGCAAGTTGGACAGGGTGGCCACTGAAGCTTTCTTT
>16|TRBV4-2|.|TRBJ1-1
CASSQDGQRLNTEAFF
TGTGCCAGCAGCCAAGACGGGCAGCGACTGAACACTGAAGCTTTCTTT
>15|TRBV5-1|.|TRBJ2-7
CASSLGTVPTYEQYF
TGCGCCAGCAGCTTGGGGACAGTTCCTACCTACGAGCAGTACTTC
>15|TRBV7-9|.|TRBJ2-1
CASSLFVGGLNEQFF
TGTGCCAGCAGCTTGTTTGTGGGGGGTCTCAATGAGCAGTTCTTC
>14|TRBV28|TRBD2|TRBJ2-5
CASSPPPGGETQYF
TGTGCCAGCAGCCCTCCTCCGGGGGGAGAGACCCAGTACTTC
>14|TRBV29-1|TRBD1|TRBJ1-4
CSVAQTGQDEKLFF
TGCAGCGTCGCCCAGACAGGGCAGGATGAAAAACTGTTTTTT